This T cell receptor beta chain was observed in a study of blood T cell repertoires in COVID-19 (TCRdb year 2020). For context, the study as a whole: Collaborator samples came from the United States, Italy and Spain and covered acute and convalescent phases of COVID-19. A freely available public database, intended as a resource for researchers studying the immune response to SARS-CoV-2, is where the repertoires were released. Samples came from the ongoing ImmuneRACE study (first 160 participants) plus 1,254 subjects from 6 global collaborators. The prospective study material was composed of cDNA or gDNA derived from T cells, B-cell-depleted T cells, or PBMCs. Where available, HLA class I and class II types were taken from metadata supplied by the sample provider and were not determined by assay-based typing. Sample metadata almost always included a de-identified subject ID, COVID-19 status, age in years and sex. Subjects who had been exposed to COVID-19, were actively infected with it, or had recovered from it provided the deeply sampled blood TCRbeta repertoires that made up the dataset. Study-wide conclusions, independent of this receptor: How much clinical and demographic metadata was included differed by source and by participant, and the metadata was provided uncurated.

The immunoSEQ Assay, a bias-controlled multiplex PCR, was used to amplify TCRbeta CDR3 regions from genomic DNA. Turning to the authors' computational methods: Nucleated cell counts per sample were estimated from amplification of reference gene primers within the assay. To quantify the absolute abundance of each unique TCRbeta CDR3 rearrangement, sequence reads were collapsed and filtered. Productive Simpson clonality was computed per sample as the square root of Simpson's diversity index over productive rearrangements. The clones in this table, taken by TCRdb from immuneACCESS, are in-frame only. Not every clone is retained; where verified, under half of the shortfall comes from an unresolved V gene, and the cause of the rest is unknown. V, J and clone size are taken as reported in that table, and D and trimming were inferred from the DNA itself. This sample has around 140,000 clones in its table, and roughly three quarters of those were observed once. Of the sample, 1.9% falls within the top ten clones.

Looking up the germline V gene yields CDR1 MNHEY and CDR2 SVGAGI. The cysteine opens and the phenylalanine closes a CDR3 of 14 amino acids. Just the 42-base CDR3 DNA is kept, in frame starting at base 1. V trim: 4 bases; J trim: 3 bases; unmatched bases: 2. Collaborating institutions collected whole blood in K2EDTA tubes following their own protocols. For TCRbeta analysis, collaborators shipped samples in one of three forms: frozen whole blood, isolated PBMCs, or DNA extracted from either of those sample types. A note on this clone: Its antigen target is currently unknown. No quality values exist for individual bases; no much larger clone is one base distant.

Sequenced input: peripheral blood. The source is a woman aged 70-85 years with acute or convalescent COVID-19. This chain joins TRBV6-5 to TRBJ1-1; 10 bases in the junction line up with TRBD1. Read as DNA, the sequence is TGTGCCAGCAGTTCGGGACAGGGGTACACTGAAGCTTTCTTT. Its translation is CASSSGQGYTEAFF.